Following are 28 T cell receptor beta chains from one sample sequenced in a study of glioma-infiltrating T cells. Amplification of TCR alpha and beta CDR3 regions from RNA used iRepertoire nested multiplex PCR. TCRdb reanalysed the multiplex PCR reads using MiXCR and keeps one entry per CDR3 protein. The table records about 93,000 distinct CDR3 sequences, 40% of them present only once. Sequencing was done on a sample of glioma tissue, nonneoplastic brain tissue, or PBMCs (not recorded which). These TCRs come from a human donor with low-grade glioma or glioblastoma, undergoing nonglioma brain surgery, or in good health (not recorded which).

The sample holds many counts of this clonotype. The gene calls are TRBV6-1 and TRBJ2-5; TRBD2 might be the D (6 bases). This CDR3 is built from 13 residues. Germline V gene lookup returns CDR1 MNHNS and CDR2 SASEGT. Deletions cut 5 bases from V and 5 bases from J, with 12 bases between. The CDR3 nucleotides are TGTGCCAGCAGTTCGACGGAGGGGGAGACCCAGTACTTC. Protein product: CASSSTEGETQYF.

In regard to this clonotype: This clone may be a read error of a much larger clone one base away. The rearrangement links TRBV5-1 to TRBJ2-3, with D perhaps given as TRBD1 or TRBD2 (5 bases each). This CDR3 is 14 amino acids long. V lost 3 bases and J 13 bases, leaving 21 bases between the germline ends. Germline CDR1 SGHRS, CDR2 YFSETQ. CDR3 in DNA: TGCGCCAGCAGCTCGGAATCGGGGACCCGGTGGGAGTATTTT. It specifies CASSSESGTRWEYF.

The table lists this clonotype with many counts. The V and J genes are TRBV7-8 and TRBJ2-7; D is uncertain. CDR1 and CDR2 (germline): SGHVS, FQNEAQ. The CDR3 covers 15 residues. Trimming left V 0 bases short and J 0 bases short, with 9 bases between. The CDR3 here is CASSLASLSSYEQYF. The CDR3, as DNA: TGTGCCAGCAGCTTAGCTAGCCTGAGCTCCTACGAGCAGTACTTC.

Comments on this clonotype: This may come from a read error, since a much larger clone is one base off. The chain uses TRBV6-1 and TRBJ2-6; perhaps TRBD1 as D (5 bases). The CDR3 has 16 residues. From germline, CDR1 is MNHNS and CDR2 SASEGT. As DNA, the CDR3 is TGTGCCAGCGGTGGACCGCGACCCTCTGGGGCCAACATCCTGACTTTC. It specifies CASGGPRPSGANILTF.

Regarding this clonotype: This sequence may be a read error, since a much larger clone differs from it by one base. Given the absence of the conserved phenylalanine or tryptophan at the CDR3 end, a read error is likely. V and J are TRBV19 and TRBJ1-1; 8 bases line up with TRBD1. J gave up 4 bases and V 3 bases, and 1 base lay outside the gene matches. This CDR3 is 13 amino acids long. Germline CDR1 is LNHDA and CDR2 is SQIVND (reference sequence). In nucleotides, the CDR3 is TGTGCCAGTAGTATTCAGGGGGCCACTGAAGCTTTCTCT. Its protein is CASSIQGATEAFS.

V and J are TRBV7-8 and TRBJ2-4; TRBD2 aligns across 13 bases. The CDR3 totals 15 residues. V gave up 5 bases and J gave up 7 bases; unmatched junction bases: 5. Germline V gene lookup returns CDR1 SGHVS and CDR2 FQNEAQ. The CDR3 loop is CASSPWTSGSNIQYF. In nucleotides, the CDR3 is TGTGCCAGCAGCCCGTGGACTAGCGGGAGTAACATTCAGTACTTC.

Remarks on this clonotype: The junction differs from germline at one of its ends, possibly a read error. The chain couples TRBV28 to TRBJ1-5; D gene uncertain. This CDR3 comprises 12 residues. CDR1 MDHEN and CDR2 SYDVKM come from the germline V gene. The CDR3 region is CASSLHGQPQHF. The CDR3 bases are TGCGCCAGCAGTTTACATGGGCAGCCCCAGCATTTT.

This clonotype was observed many times. V usage is TRBV2 and J usage is TRBJ1-5; 9 bases are shared with TRBD1. Germline trimming cut 6 bases from V and 6 bases from J; bases unmatched to any gene: 6. CDR3 length: 14 residues. The germline V gene encodes CDR1 SNHLY and CDR2 FYNNEI. In DNA, the CDR3 is TGTGCCAGCAGGGTAGGACAGGGGAGTCAGCCCCAGCATTTT. Translated: CASRVGQGSQPQHF.

On this clonotype: A much larger clone sits a single nucleotide away, making a read error possible. The V gene is TRBV4-2, the J gene TRBJ2-7; 9 bases are a match to TRBD2. Trimming cost V 1 base and J 5 bases; bases outside gene matches: 9. Germline CDR1 LGHNA, CDR2 YNFKEQ. The CDR3 extends over 16 amino acids. DNA of the CDR3: TGTGCCAGCAGCCAAGGGGCTAGCGGGGTCTCGGACGAGCAGTACTTC. Its translation is CASSQGASGVSDEQYF.

This clonotype appeared many times. The chain carries TRBV20-1 and TRBJ1-2; 7 nucleotides match TRBD1. Germline V CDR1 and CDR2: DFQATT, SNEGSKA (reference sequence). V dropped 4 bases and J dropped 0; count of bases not matched to a gene: 5. CDR3 length: 14 amino acids. CDR3 DNA sequence: TGCAGTGCTACCACAGGGGCGACTAACTATGGCTACACCTTC. Protein: CSATTGATNYGYTF.

This clonotype was counted ten times or more. V gene TRBV14 combines with J gene TRBJ1-2; D perhaps matches TRBD1 (6 bases). The CDR3 is 13 residues long. The V gene lost 3 bases and the J gene lost 7 bases, with 12 bases spanning the gap. Germline CDR1 reads SGHDN; CDR2 reads FVKESK. The CDR3 DNA reads as TGTGCCAGCAGCCAGGCCAGGGGAGGTGGCTACACCTTC. As protein: CASSQARGGGYTF.

This clonotype was seen ten or more times. The V call is TRBV3-1, the J call TRBJ2-1; D not certain. Germline CDR1 is LGHDT and CDR2 is YNNKEL (reference sequence). The CDR3 runs to 15 residues. Trimming stripped 7 bases from V and 0 bases from J, with 13 bases between. The CDR3 sequence is CASKPRLNSYNEQFF. Written as DNA, the CDR3 is TGTGCCAGCAAGCCACGACTTAACTCCTACAATGAGCAGTTCTTC.

This clonotype was recorded at least ten times. This chain links TRBV4-1 with TRBJ1-3, with unresolved D. Germline CDR1 is MGHRA and CDR2 is YSYEKL. The CDR3 sequence is 17 residues long. The V end was cut by 6 bases, the J end by 4 bases, with 22 bases between. CDR3 sequence: CASSQQGLAEPGNTIYF. CDR3 in DNA: TGCGCCAGCAGTCAACAAGGACTGGCCGAGCCAGGAAACACCATATATTTT.

This chain uses TRBV4-1 with TRBJ2-5, with 8 positions matching TRBD1. The junction had 7 bases not matched to a gene; V was cut back by 8 bases and J by 5 bases. Germline V CDR1 and CDR2: MGHRA, YSYEKL. The CDR3 loop spans 13 amino acids. CDR3 sequence (DNA): TGCGCCAGCCAAGACAGGGGATTTGAGACCCAGTACTTC. Amino acid sequence: CASQDRGFETQYF.

This clonotype occurred many times. The CDR3 nucleotides are TGCGCCAGCAGCCAGGATCTCTCCGGGACCGGCGGCGGCTACACCTTC. Protein product: CASSQDLSGTGGGYTF. The chain employs TRBV4-1 and TRBJ1-2, with D maybe TRBD1 (5 bases). V was shortened by 3 bases and J by 8 bases, with 22 bases between the two germline ends. This CDR3 has 16 residues. The germline CDR1 and CDR2 sequences are MGHRA and YSYEKL.

This chain links TRBV5-1 with TRBJ1-1; D might be TRBD1 (6 bases). CDR3 size: 16 residues. The V and J ends lost 4 bases and 0 bases respectively, with 16 bases between them. The V gene's germline CDR1 is SGHRS and CDR2 YFSETQ. CDR3 sequence reads: CASSPGSGDMNTEAFF. DNA for the CDR3: TGCGCCAGCAGCCCCGGGTCAGGGGACATGAACACTGAAGCTTTCTTT.

This clonotype was observed at least ten times. This chain uses TRBV29-1 with TRBJ1-2, with no clear D. Trimming left V 4 bases short and J 6 bases short, with 6 bases between. The germline gives CDR1 SQVTM, CDR2 ANQGSEA. This CDR3 comprises 10 residues. Here the CDR3 reads CSVGEDGYTF. CDR3 coding DNA: TGCAGCGTTGGGGAAGATGGCTACACCTTC.

This clonotype has a count of ten or more. The V gene is TRBV5-1, the J gene TRBJ1-1; possibly TRBD1 for D (6 bases). CDR1 and CDR2 (germline): SGHRS, YFSETQ. This CDR3 has 15 amino acids. The germline V and J ends were trimmed by 2 bases and 5 bases, with 16 bases remaining between them. The CDR3 DNA is TGCGCCAGCAGCTTAATGTGGGGGGCCGGAACTGAAGCTTTCTTT. Protein sequence: CASSLMWGAGTEAFF.

This clonotype has ten or more counts. CDR3 loop: CASSLAAGLEETQYF. CDR3 in DNA: TGTGCCAGCAGCTTAGCGGCGGGGCTTGAAGAGACCCAGTACTTC. This sequence joins TRBV7-9 and TRBJ2-5; perhaps TRBD2 as D (6 bases). Deletions cut 0 bases from V and 3 bases from J, with 11 bases between. This CDR3 is 15 amino acids long. Germline CDR1 reads SEHNR; CDR2 reads FQNEAQ (reference sequence).

With regard to this clonotype: This clone may be a read error of a much larger clone one base away. The rearrangement uses TRBV18 and TRBJ2-1; tentatively, D is TRBD2 (5 bases). This CDR3 comprises 15 residues. V was clipped by 2 bases and J by 8 bases, with 16 bases between them. The germline CDR1 and CDR2 sequences are KGHSH and LQKENI. In DNA, the CDR3 is TGTGCCAGCTCACCAATAGGTGGGGAGTACGATGAGCAGTTCTTC. Translation gives CASSPIGGEYDEQFF.

This clonotype showed up many times. The rearrangement joins TRBV5-1 to TRBJ1-3, with no clear D. The CDR3 sequence is 14 residues long. Germline CDR1 and CDR2: SGHRS and YFSETQ. Trimming took 4 bases from V and 3 from J, leaving 11 bases between them. The CDR3 spells CASSNRDSGNTIYF. CDR3 bases: TGCGCCAGCAGCAACCGGGATAGTGGAAACACCATATATTTT.

Worth noting for this clonotype: The missing conserved phenylalanine or tryptophan at the end of this CDR3 makes a read error likely. This sequence joins TRBV20-1 and TRBJ2-7; D is ambiguous. The CDR3 is made up of 13 amino acids. Germline V gene sequence: CDR1 DFQATT, CDR2 SNEGSKA (reference sequence). V lost 5 bases, J lost 2 bases, and 13 bases lay in between. The CDR3 bases are TGCAGTGCTGAATTCTCGTGGACCTACGAGCAGTACCTC. This codes for CSAEFSWTYEQYL.

This clonotype was counted at least ten times. The chain links TRBV6-2 or TRBV6-3 to TRBJ2-3; D not certain. The CDR3 sequence is 14 residues long. Germline V gives CDR1 MNHEY, CDR2 SVGEGT. V lost 6 bases to trimming and J lost 0 bases, with 10 bases between them. The CDR3 DNA reads TGTGCCAGCAGCCCAGAAACAAGCACAGATACGCAGTATTTT. It codes for CASSPETSTDTQYF.

This clonotype has at least ten counts. The chain has TRBV12-3 or TRBV12-4 and TRBJ2-5, with D hard to call. This CDR3 has 12 amino acids. V was shortened by 4 bases and J by 0 bases, with 3 bases between the two germline ends. The CDR3 loop reads CASSSHQETQYF. CDR3 DNA sequence: TGTGCCAGCAGTTCGCACCAAGAGACCCAGTACTTC.

This clonotype showed up many times. The rearrangement uses TRBV27 and TRBJ2-3; D is possibly TRBD1 (5 bases). The germline CDR1 and CDR2 sequences are MNHEY and SMNVEV (reference sequence). CDR3 size: 14 residues. Trimming stripped 5 bases from V and 0 bases from J, with 9 bases between. For the CDR3, the DNA is TGTGCCAGCAGTCTGACAGTTAGCACAGATACGCAGTATTTT. Translated: CASSLTVSTDTQYF.

About this clonotype: One end of the junction fails to match germline, which may point to a read error. The chain employs TRBV4-1 and TRBJ2-1, with TRBD1 matching 7 bases. In germline, CDR1 is MGHRA, CDR2 YSYEKL. The CDR3 has 14 residues. CDR3 DNA: TGTGCCAGCAGCCAAGGGGGACAGTACAATGAGCAGTTCTTC. Amino acids: CASSQGGQYNEQFF.

The chain is built from TRBV7-2 and TRBJ2-1; 7 nucleotides line up with TRBD2. The CDR3 runs 16 residues. The V segment lost 7 bases and the J segment 3 bases; nucleotides outside the gene matches: 12. From germline, CDR1 is SGHTA and CDR2 FQGNSA. The CDR3 is CASIFDPSGNYNEQFF. CDR3 coding DNA: TGTGCCAGCATCTTCGATCCCAGCGGGAACTACAATGAGCAGTTCTTC.

This clonotype was counted many times. The V and J genes are TRBV5-1 and TRBJ2-2; TRBD2 aligns across 14 bases. The CDR3 covers 18 residues. Germline loops: CDR1 SGHRS, CDR2 YFSETQ. Trimming took 6 bases from V and 1 from J; bases not matched to a gene: 8. In DNA form, the CDR3 reads TGCGCCAGCACCTGGACTAGCGGGGGGTCTGGGAACACCGGGGAGCTGTTTTTT. It specifies CASTWTSGGSGNTGELFF.